Listed below are T cell receptor beta chains from one sample, sequenced in a study of HIV-infected children after antiretroviral therapy interruption. Via MiXCR, TCRdb re-called the 3' RACE reads, giving one row per CDR3 protein. The profile shows about 15,000 distinct CDR3 sequences, less than 4% of them singletons. This material consisted of CD45RA+ CD4+ T cells from PBMCs, taken from a donor given antiretroviral therapy, either interrupted or continuous. The receptors come from a child aged 2-17 years with HIV. The CDR3 runs from the conserved cysteine through the conserved F or W. The D gene is left open where the match is weak. Each size is once, few, many or a size class.

cdr3_nt cdr3_aa d_call v_call clone_size j_call
TGCGCCAGCAGCGCAGCGGGACTAAGAGAAAAACTGTTTTTT CASSAAGLREKLFF NA TRBV5-1 few TRBJ1-4
TGCAGTGCTACTCTAGCGGGGGTAAAGACCCAGTACTTC CSATLAGVKTQYF TRBD2 TRBV20-1 many TRBJ2-5
TGTGCCAGCAGCGTAGGAGCAGGGGGGGGCACAGATACGCAGTATTTT CASSVGAGGGTDTQYF NA TRBV9 many TRBJ2-3
TGTGCCAGCAGCTTAGGGACAGGGCAGAGTTCACCCCTCCACTTT CASSLGTGQSSPLHF TRBD1 TRBV7-2 many TRBJ1-6
TGCAGTGCTAGAGACCCCGGGACTTCCGATACGCAGTATTTT CSARDPGTSDTQYF NA TRBV20-1 many TRBJ2-3
TGCAGCGAACAGGCGAACACCGGGGAGCTGTTTTTT CSEQANTGELFF NA TRBV29-1 many TRBJ2-2
TGTGCCAGTAGCATCTCGATGACGGGTGCGCCCCAGCATTTT CASSISMTGAPQHF NA TRBV19 many TRBJ1-5
TGTGCTAGTGGTTTGCCCACGGGGCTTTTCAATGAGCAGTTCTTC CASGLPTGLFNEQFF NA TRBV12-5 many TRBJ2-1
TGCAGTGCTAGAGTAAACCTCAAGGCTTTCTTT CSARVNLKAFF NA TRBV20-1 many TRBJ1-1
TGTGCCAGCAGCCCTCAGGACAGAGAGCCCCTCCACTTT CASSPQDREPLHF NA TRBV5-6 medium-sized TRBJ1-6
TGCGCCAGCAGAGCGGGGGACGAGCAGTACTTC CASRAGDEQYF TRBD2 TRBV23-1 medium-sized TRBJ2-7
TGTGCCAGCCAGACTAGCGAGCGAACCGGGGAGCTGTTTTTT CASQTSERTGELFF TRBD2 TRBV12-3/TRBV12-4 many TRBJ2-2
TGTGCCAGCACCGTAAGTCGGGGGGAGAATCAGCCCCAGCATTTT CASTVSRGENQPQHF NA TRBV2 many TRBJ1-5
TGTGCCAGCAGTTTTCCTGGGCGCAATCAGCCCCAGCATTTT CASSFPGRNQPQHF NA TRBV28 many TRBJ1-5
TGTGCCAGTAGTATTGAGGACCGGGGAAACTACGAGCAGTACTTC CASSIEDRGNYEQYF NA TRBV19 few TRBJ2-7
TGTGCCAGCAGTAAAGAACGCCCAGGGGCCGAGCAGTACTTC CASSKERPGAEQYF NA TRBV28 many TRBJ2-7
TGCGCCAGCAGCCCGGGACAGTACCAAGAGACCCAGTACTTC CASSPGQYQETQYF TRBD1 TRBV5-1 many TRBJ2-5
TGTGCCAGCAGCGCCCTAGCGGGGGGGCCTGGTGAGCAGTTCTTC CASSALAGGPGEQFF TRBD2 TRBV7-2 many TRBJ2-1
TGTGCCAGCAGCTTAGCTTCCGATGAGCAGTTCTTC CASSLASDEQFF NA TRBV7-2 medium-sized TRBJ2-1
TGTGCCAGCTCAAAAGGGACAGGGAACACTGAAGCTTTCTTT CASSKGTGNTEAFF TRBD1 TRBV18 many TRBJ1-1
TGCAGTGCTAGAGGACCGACCAATGAGCAGTTCTTC CSARGPTNEQFF NA TRBV20-1 many TRBJ2-1
TGTGCCAGCACGCTCTCCTATAATTCACCCCTCCACTTT CASTLSYNSPLHF NA TRBV6-6 many TRBJ1-6
TGTGCTAGTTTTCACAGGGGAGACACCCAGTACTTT CASFHRGDTQYF TRBD1 TRBV28 medium-sized TRBJ2-5
TGTGCTAGTGGTCAAGATTGGGCGGCGGGAGCTTTCTTT CASGQDWAAGAFF NA TRBV12-5 medium-sized TRBJ1-1